This T cell receptor beta chain came from a study of blood T cell repertoires in COVID-19. Profiling relied on immunoSEQ multiplex PCR, and the TCRdb table lists in-frame clones only, not all of them. Of about 340,000 clones listed, about 93% are singletons. The V gene's germline CDR1 is SGHRS and CDR2 YFSETQ. This CDR3 contains 14 residues. V dropped 0 bases and J dropped 1 base, with 7 bases sitting between them. The origin of this receptor is a woman younger than 35 who had recovered from COVID-19. Input material: peripheral blood. J is TRBJ2-5 and V is TRBV5-1; no clear D. Here the CDR3 DNA reads TGCGCCAGCAGCTTGGCCGACTTCCAAGAGACCCAGTACTTC. Its translation is CASSLADFQETQYF.